One and the same sample provided the 16 T cell receptor beta chains below, sequenced in a study of T cell repertoires in cytomegalovirus infection. TCRdb reprocessed the reads via MiXCR and lists one record per CDR3 protein. The sample records 700,000 to 850,000 distinct CDR3 sequences, approximately 32% being singletons. These receptors have no known antigen. The sample here was cultured CD8+ T cells from PBMCs, taken from culture after CMV antigen stimulation. These receptors were collected from a human donor in good health (CMV status not recorded). Some clones in this sample may be carry-over from other donors' samples.

The rearrangement links TRBV19 to TRBJ1-1; D is possibly TRBD1 (5 bases). V dropped 5 bases and J dropped 5 bases, with 15 bases sitting between them. Germline assignment: CDR1 LNHDA and CDR2 SQIVND (reference sequence). CDR3 length equals 14 residues. CDR3 region: CASSFTGGITEAFF. The CDR3 nucleotides read TGTGCCAGTAGTTTTACAGGAGGGATTACTGAAGCTTTCTTT.

The V call is TRBV29-1, the J call TRBJ2-7; D could derive from TRBD1 or TRBD2 (5 bases each). Germline CDR1 reads SQVTM; CDR2 reads ANQGSEA. The germline V and J ends were trimmed by 3 bases and 4 bases, with 13 bases remaining between them. The CDR3 contains 13 residues. CDR3 DNA: TGCAGCGTTGACTTTGGGACCGTGTACGAGCAGTACTTC. Protein sequence: CSVDFGTVYEQYF.

This clonotype appeared a few times. The chain joins TRBV6-2 or TRBV6-3 to TRBJ1-1; D might be TRBD1 (6 bases). The CDR3 has 11 amino acids. Germline CDR1 reads MNHEY; CDR2 reads SVGEGT. Deletions cut 10 bases from V and 5 bases from J, with 11 bases between. The CDR3 here is CAISRGTEAFF. In nucleotides, the CDR3 is TGTGCCATCTCGAGGGGGACTGAAGCTTTCTTT.

The chain is built from TRBV20-1 and TRBJ1-1; D is possibly TRBD1 (6 bases). V was trimmed by 0 bases and J by 4 bases, leaving 12 bases between them. CDR1 and CDR2 (germline): DFQATT, SNEGSKA (reference sequence). CDR3 length equals 14 residues. The CDR3, as DNA: TGCAGTGCTAGAGATCGGGGAGGGGGCACTGAAGCTTTCTTT. The encoded protein is CSARDRGGGTEAFF.

V gene TRBV9 combines with J gene TRBJ1-2; 10 bases are shared with TRBD1. The CDR3 has 17 residues. Trimming cost V 0 bases and J 8 bases; bases outside gene matches: 13. The germline V gene has CDR1 SGDLS and CDR2 YYNGEE. The CDR3 region has the DNA TGTGCCAGCAGCGTAGTGGAATCCGGGACAGGGGCTGAGGGCTACACCTTC. Its protein is CASSVVESGTGAEGYTF.

This clonotype was seen a handful of times. The chain uses TRBV4-3 and TRBJ1-5, with 7 bases that match TRBD1. There are 15 residues in the CDR3. The junction had 5 bases not matched to a gene; V was cut back by 3 bases and J by 3 bases. CDR1 is LGHNA and CDR2 is YSLEER in the germline V gene. The CDR3 region has the DNA TGCGCCAGCAGCCATTTAACAGGGGACAATCAGCCCCAGCATTTT. Translated: CASSHLTGDNQPQHF.

This clonotype was observed at least ten times. The V and J genes are TRBV6-5 and TRBJ1-2; no clear D gene. Germline CDR1 is MNHEY and CDR2 is SVGAGI. This CDR3 is built from 13 residues. Trimming took 3 bases from V and 1 from J, leaving 6 bases between them. The DNA of the CDR3 is TGTGCCAGCAGTTATTCGGTTAACTATGGCTACACCTTC. It translates to CASSYSVNYGYTF.

This clonotype came up a few times. The chain is built from TRBV7-2 and TRBJ1-6; D is ambiguous. The CDR3 is 15 amino acids. Germline lookup yields CDR1 SGHTA and CDR2 FQGNSA. Between the trimmed V and J ends, which lost 5 bases and 7 bases, there was a span of 15 bases. DNA of the CDR3: TGTGCCAGCAGCCGCCAACCAGGAGGGAATTCACCCCTCCACTTT. Translating gives CASSRQPGGNSPLHF.

This clonotype was detected a few times. The rearrangement joins TRBV7-6 to TRBJ1-2; 10 bases agree with TRBD1. Germline V gives CDR1 SGHVS, CDR2 FNYEAQ. Germline trimming cut 5 bases from V and 6 bases from J; bases unmatched to any gene: 6. The CDR3 consists of 14 residues. CDR3 residues: CASSPPTGGHGYTF. The CDR3 nucleotides are TGTGCCAGCAGCCCTCCGACAGGGGGCCATGGCTACACCTTC.

This clonotype was counted only a few times. J is TRBJ1-6 and V is TRBV28; D remains unclear. The germline V gene encodes CDR1 MDHEN and CDR2 SYDVKM. The CDR3 is 15 residues long. With 3 bases removed from V and 9 bases from J, the gap between germline ends came to 15 bases. Written as DNA, the CDR3 is TGTGCCAGCAGTTTTAGGGTGAGGCCAGCTTCACCCCTCCACTTT. Protein: CASSFRVRPASPLHF. The variable domain in full, completed from reference TRBV28 and TRBJ1-6, reads DVKVTQSSRYLVKRTGEKVFLECVQDMDHENMFWYRQDPGLGLRLIYFSYDVKMKEKGDIPEGYSVSREKKERFSLILESASTNQTSMYLCASSFRVRPASPLHFGNGTRLTVT.

This chain uses TRBV27 with TRBJ2-1; 7 nucleotides align to TRBD1. The germline gives CDR1 MNHEY, CDR2 SMNVEV (reference sequence). CDR3 length: 13 amino acids. J lost 6 bases, V lost 9 bases, and 8 bases had no gene match. This CDR3 is CASMTGMSNEQFF. The CDR3 DNA is TGTGCCAGTATGACAGGGATGAGCAATGAGCAGTTCTTC.

The V call is TRBV29-1, the J call TRBJ2-7; 7 bases fit TRBD2. J gave up 2 bases and V 8 bases, and 15 bases lay outside the gene matches. The CDR3 is 15 residues long. Germline values: CDR1 SQVTM, CDR2 ANQGSEA. The CDR3 loop is CSTKERDLPTYEQYF. CDR3 DNA: TGCAGCACAAAAGAGCGGGACTTACCGACCTACGAGCAGTACTTC.

This clonotype was detected a few times. This chain uses TRBV12-3 or TRBV12-4 with TRBJ1-2, with TRBD1 as a possible D gene (6 bases). Trimming cost V 8 bases and J 1 base, with 20 bases left between them. The CDR3 contains 16 residues. The CDR3 bases are TGTGCCAGCGGAGAGCCGGGGACACTCTATAACTATGGCTACACCTTC. The encoded protein is CASGEPGTLYNYGYTF.

The table lists this clonotype with a few counts. The chain employs TRBV12-3 or TRBV12-4 and TRBJ2-1; 9 bases align to TRBD2. This CDR3 is built from 16 residues. The V gene end was trimmed by 7 bases and the J gene end by 2 bases; junction bases not matched to a gene: 9. CDR3 in amino acids: CASTPLSSGAYNEQFF. The DNA for the CDR3 is TGTGCCAGCACCCCCTTATCTAGCGGGGCCTACAATGAGCAGTTCTTC.

This clonotype was detected only a few times. The chain couples TRBV7-9 to TRBJ1-2; 8 bases align to TRBD1. The CDR3 spans 13 residues. V dropped 7 bases and J dropped 4; count of bases not matched to a gene: 5. Germline CDR1 reads SEHNR; CDR2 reads FQNEAQ (reference sequence). The CDR3 DNA sequence: TGTGCCAGCACCCAGGGGGCGATCTATGGCTACACCTTC. It encodes CASTQGAIYGYTF.

A few counts support this clonotype. The chain combines TRBV7-9 with TRBJ2-2, with 8 bases matching TRBD2. This CDR3 comprises 14 residues. The V gene end was trimmed by 5 bases and the J gene end by 7 bases; junction bases not matched to a gene: 6. CDR1 and CDR2 from the germline V gene are SEHNR and FQNEAQ (reference sequence). CDR3: CASSPQRGSGELFF. The CDR3 DNA sequence: TGTGCCAGCAGCCCCCAGCGGGGGAGCGGGGAGCTGTTTTTT.